Described below is a single TCR beta chain sequence and its context. Its specificity is unknown. Treatment meaning: around 19 received Ad26.COV2.S at low or high dose, single or two shots; about 5 received placebo; per-sample allocation not given. Repertoires come from day 63 after the first vaccine or placebo injection. The administered vaccine (an Ad26 vector) expressed Wuhan-strain SARS-CoV-2 spike. The sample comes from a study of Ad26.COV2.S vaccination and SARS-CoV-2 variants. On the study more broadly: By the intramuscular route, Ad26.COV2.S was given once, or twice 56 days apart.

The CDR3 runs to 14 residues. CDR1 and CDR2 (germline): MDHEN, SYDVKM. Trimming pared 6 bases from V and 9 bases from J, leaving 18 bases between. Study-wide results and limits: The authors reported substantial breadth in spike-specific CD8+ and CD4+ T cell responses after vaccination. Total T cell responses were possibly underestimated by TCR breadth and depth analyses.

TCRdb's copy holds only in-frame clones and misses some; the assay was immunoSEQ multiplex PCR. The repertoire consists of 350,000 to 500,000 clones, with around 91% occurring once and the leading ten covering more than 3.5%. This TCR was sampled from a person aged 18-65 years who received the Ad26.COV2.S COVID-19 vaccine or a placebo. The chain has TRBV28 and TRBJ2-4; D is possibly TRBD1 or TRBD2 (5 bases each). Sequenced here: peripheral blood, sampled in a trial of Ad26.COV2.S vaccine versus placebo. CDR3: CASRDSGGVGIQYF. The CDR3, as DNA: TGTGCCAGCAGAGACTCTGGGGGTGTGGGCATTCAGTACTTC.